One and the same sample provided the 11 T cell receptor beta chains below, sequenced in a study of CD8 T cells in ankylosing spondylitis. TCRdb processed the 5' RACE reads anew with MiXCR; each CDR3 protein has one entry. This sample has approximately 110,000 distinct CDR3 sequences; less than 25% occur once, and the top ten carry approximately 13%. Sequencing was performed on synovial fluid, either unsorted or a sorted T cell fraction (not recorded which). Receptor source: a male donor with ankylosing spondylitis.

CDR3 DNA: TGCAGTGCTAGCCGGCAGCTAGATAATTCACCCCTCCACTTT. Protein product: CSASRQLDNSPLHF. This sequence joins TRBV20-1 and TRBJ1-6; D unresolved. Germline values: CDR1 DFQATT, CDR2 SNEGSKA (reference sequence). Deletions cut 3 bases from V and 5 bases from J, with 11 bases between. The CDR3 covers 14 residues.

A few counts support this clonotype. The rearrangement links TRBV18 to TRBJ2-7; no definite D call. Looked up from germline, CDR1 is KGHSH and CDR2 is LQKENI. CDR3 length equals 14 residues. Trimming stripped 3 bases from V and 0 bases from J, with 9 bases between. The CDR3: CASSPVPGSYEQYV. In nucleotides, the CDR3 is TGTGCCAGCTCACCGGTTCCCGGCTCCTACGAGCAGTACGTC.

This clonotype was observed at least ten times. The chain is built from TRBV7-2 and TRBJ2-7; no clear D. The V end lost 1 base, the J end lost 5 bases, and 9 bases lay between the germline ends. The germline V gene has CDR1 SGHTA and CDR2 FQGNSA. This CDR3 has 13 amino acids. The CDR3 loop is CASSLVSGDEQYV. The CDR3 nucleotides are TGTGCCAGCAGCTTAGTTTCGGGCGACGAGCAGTACGTC.

The chain carries TRBV7-2 and TRBJ1-2; D perhaps matches TRBD1 (5 bases). The CDR3 contains 13 residues. Germline V CDR1 and CDR2: SGHTA, FQGNSA. V gave up 0 bases and J gave up 6 bases, with 8 bases separating them. DNA of the CDR3: TGTGCCAGCAGCTTAGCAGGGGTGAATGGCTACACCTTC. The encoded protein is CASSLAGVNGYTF.

The chain is built from TRBV12-3 or TRBV12-4 and TRBJ2-3, with 9 positions matching TRBD1. With 3 bases clipped from V and 3 bases from J, the junction kept 10 bases outside the gene matches. The CDR3 is 17 amino acids. CDR3 in DNA: TGTGCCAGCAGTTTCTGGCCCCAACAGGGGGCAACAGATACGCAGTATTTT. Amino acid sequence: CASSFWPQQGATDTQYF.

The chain joins TRBV12-3 or TRBV12-4 to TRBJ1-2, with TRBD1 matching 7 bases. The CDR3 extends over 14 amino acids. V trimming: 6 bases; J trimming: 4 bases; junction bases outside the gene matches: 8. DNA of the CDR3: TGTGCCAGCAGCTACGGACAGGCCACCTATGGCTACACCTTC. Amino acids: CASSYGQATYGYTF.

This clonotype was observed many times. The chain is built from TRBV6-1 and TRBJ1-2; no clear D gene. The CDR3 contains 15 residues. Per germline, CDR1 MNHNS and CDR2 SASEGT. Trimming took off 0 bases at V and 5 bases at J, with 13 bases between the two ends. Here the CDR3 DNA reads TGTGCCAGCAGTGAAGCAAGGAACAGAGCATATGGCTACACCTTC. It specifies CASSEARNRAYGYTF.

The chain has TRBV5-5 and TRBJ2-1; perhaps TRBD2 as D (6 bases). This CDR3 has 16 amino acids. Germline CDR1 SGHKS, CDR2 YYEKEE (reference sequence). V dropped 0 bases and J dropped 0 bases, with 10 bases sitting between them. The CDR3 sequence: CASSLAGGDSYNEQFF. The CDR3 DNA reads TGTGCCAGCAGCTTGGCAGGCGGGGACTCCTACAATGAGCAGTTCTTC.

The rearrangement uses TRBV4-1 and TRBJ2-1, with D maybe TRBD2 (5 bases). Trimming pared 0 bases from V and 8 bases from J, leaving 17 bases between. The germline CDR1 and CDR2 sequences are MGHRA and YSYEKL. The CDR3 spans 16 residues. CDR3 DNA sequence: TGCGCCAGCAGCCAAGATAAAGCGGCCGGTTTTTATGAGCAGTTCTTC. This codes for CASSQDKAAGFYEQFF.

This clonotype was recorded a few times. The V gene is TRBV5-1, the J gene TRBJ2-3; D possibly matches TRBD1 or TRBD2 (7 bases each). The CDR3 has 18 residues. Germline lookup yields CDR1 SGHRS and CDR2 YFSETQ. The ends were cut back, 3 bases at V and 1 base at J, with 21 bases in the middle. CDR3 DNA sequence: TGCGCCAGCAGCTCAGGGGGGAGGGCCCCTCGAGGCACAGATACGCAGTATTTT. Protein: CASSSGGRAPRGTDTQYF.

V is TRBV20-1 and J is TRBJ2-3; 8 bases fit TRBD2. CDR3 size: 17 residues. Germline CDR1 is DFQATT and CDR2 is SNEGSKA (reference sequence). The trim removed 3 bases at V and 2 bases at J, leaving 13 bases unmatched. The DNA for the CDR3 is TGCAGTGCTAGGGGGGACGGGAGGGCCCTTTACACAGATACGCAGTATTTT. Amino acid sequence: CSARGDGRALYTDTQYF.